This T cell receptor (beta chain) was profiled in a study of CD8+ T cells in alopecia areata. Study summary: Treatment with tofacitinib (6 to 18 months) was followed by 6 months off drug.

Germline V lookup: CDR1 MNHNY, CDR2 SVGAGI (reference sequence). This CDR3 comprises 12 residues. Trimming at V came to 7 bases and at J to 3 bases, leaving 2 bases not matched to a gene. Extraction and reverse transcription of RNA yielded cDNA as the sequencing template. Produced via immunoSEQ multiplex PCR; TCRdb's table is partial and in-frame only. The profile shows about 70,000 clones, about half of them singletons. This sequence originates from a human donor with alopecia areata. The starting material was CD8+ T cells sorted from blood, obtained at week 0. The gene calls are TRBV6-6 and TRBJ2-5, with 7 nucleotides matching TRBD1. The CDR3 region is CASIDREETQYF. The CDR3 DNA sequence: TGTGCCAGCATCGACAGGGAAGAGACCCAGTACTTC.